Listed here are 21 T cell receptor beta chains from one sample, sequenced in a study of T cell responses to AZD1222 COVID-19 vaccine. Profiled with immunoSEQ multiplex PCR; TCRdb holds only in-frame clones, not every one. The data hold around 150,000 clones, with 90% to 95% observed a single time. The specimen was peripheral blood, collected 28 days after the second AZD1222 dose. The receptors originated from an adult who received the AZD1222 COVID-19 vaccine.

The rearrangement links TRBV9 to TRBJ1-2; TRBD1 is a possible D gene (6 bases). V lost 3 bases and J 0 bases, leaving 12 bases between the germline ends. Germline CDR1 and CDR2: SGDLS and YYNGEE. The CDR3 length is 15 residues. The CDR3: CASSARTDSNYGYTF. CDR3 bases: TGTGCCAGCAGCGCAAGGACAGACTCTAACTATGGCTACACCTTC.

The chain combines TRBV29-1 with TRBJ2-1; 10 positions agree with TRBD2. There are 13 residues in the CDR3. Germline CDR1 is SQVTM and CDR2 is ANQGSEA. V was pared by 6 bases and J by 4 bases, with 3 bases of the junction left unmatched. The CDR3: CSVSGGGYNEQFF. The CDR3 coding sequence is TGCAGCGTGAGCGGGGGGGGTTACAATGAGCAGTTCTTC.

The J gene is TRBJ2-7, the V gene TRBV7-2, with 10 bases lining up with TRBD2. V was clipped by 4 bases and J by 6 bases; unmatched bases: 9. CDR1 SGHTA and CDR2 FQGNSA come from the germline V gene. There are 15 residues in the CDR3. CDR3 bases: TGTGCCAGCAGCTCCCGTAGCGGGGGGCCTCTCGAGCAGTACTTC. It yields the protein CASSSRSGGPLEQYF.

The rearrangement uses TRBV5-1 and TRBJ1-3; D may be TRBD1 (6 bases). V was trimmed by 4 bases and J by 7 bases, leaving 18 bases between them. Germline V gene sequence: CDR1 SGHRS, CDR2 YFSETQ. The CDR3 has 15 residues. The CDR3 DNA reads TGCGCCAGCAGCGGATCGACAGGAATTGGTAACACCATATATTTT. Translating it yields CASSGSTGIGNTIYF.

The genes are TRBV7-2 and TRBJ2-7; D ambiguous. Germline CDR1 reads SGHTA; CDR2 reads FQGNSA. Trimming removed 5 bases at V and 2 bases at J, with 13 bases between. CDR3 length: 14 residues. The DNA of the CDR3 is TGTGCCAGCAGCCACGCCGACGGAACCTACGAGCAGTACTTC. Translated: CASSHADGTYEQYF.

The CDR3 sequence: CASSFGGKEQFF. The CDR3 bases are TGTGCCAGCAGCTTCGGTGGGAAGGAGCAGTTCTTC. The rearrangement uses TRBV12-1 and TRBJ2-1. TRBV12-1 is shown as a pseudogene. CDR3 size: 12 residues.

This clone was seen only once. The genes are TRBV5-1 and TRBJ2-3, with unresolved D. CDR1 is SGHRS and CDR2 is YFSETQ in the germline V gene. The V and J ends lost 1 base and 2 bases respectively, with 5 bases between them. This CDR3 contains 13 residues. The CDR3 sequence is CASSLYNTDTQYF. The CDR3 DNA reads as TGCGCCAGCAGCTTGTACAACACAGATACGCAGTATTTT.

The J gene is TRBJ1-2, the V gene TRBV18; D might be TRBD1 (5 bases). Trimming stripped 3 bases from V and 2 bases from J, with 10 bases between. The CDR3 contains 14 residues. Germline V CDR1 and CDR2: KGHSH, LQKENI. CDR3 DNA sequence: TGTGCCAGCTCACCTTCCAGGGAGAACTATGGCTACACCTTC. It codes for CASSPSRENYGYTF. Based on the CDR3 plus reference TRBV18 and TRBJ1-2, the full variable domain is NAGVMQNPRHLVRRRGQEARLRCSPMKGHSHVYWYRQLPEEGLKFMVYLQKENIIDESGMPKERFSAEFPKEGPSILRIQQVVRGDSAAYFCASSPSRENYGYTFGSGTRLTVV.

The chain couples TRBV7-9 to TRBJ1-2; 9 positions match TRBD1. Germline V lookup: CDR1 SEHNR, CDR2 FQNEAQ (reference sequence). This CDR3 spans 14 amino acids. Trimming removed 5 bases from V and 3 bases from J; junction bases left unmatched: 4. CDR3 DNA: TGTGCCAGCAGCCCGGGACAGGGAGACTATGGCTACACCTTC. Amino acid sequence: CASSPGQGDYGYTF. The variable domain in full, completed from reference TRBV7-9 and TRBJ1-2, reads DTGVSQNPRHKITKRGQNVTFRCDPISEHNRLYWYRQTLGQGPEFLTYFQNEAQLEKSRLLSDRFSAERPKGSFSTLEIQRTEQGDSAMYLCASSPGQGDYGYTFGSGTRLTVV.

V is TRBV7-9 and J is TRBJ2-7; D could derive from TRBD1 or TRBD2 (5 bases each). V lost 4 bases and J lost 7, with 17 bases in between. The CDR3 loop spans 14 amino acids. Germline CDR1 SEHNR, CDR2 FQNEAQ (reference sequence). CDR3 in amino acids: CASSSRGDPWEQYF. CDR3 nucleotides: TGTGCCAGCAGCTCGAGGGGTGACCCCTGGGAGCAGTACTTC.

The CDR3 region is CASSLRRAGANVLTF. Written as DNA, the CDR3 is TGTGCCAGCAGTTTAAGGAGGGCTGGGGCCAACGTCCTGACTTTC. V gene TRBV27 combines with J gene TRBJ2-6; D perhaps matches TRBD2 (6 bases). The V gene's germline CDR1 is MNHEY and CDR2 SMNVEV (reference sequence). V lost 2 bases, J lost 2 bases, and 7 bases lay in between. This CDR3 contains 15 residues. The complete variable domain, with remaining parts taken from reference TRBV27 and TRBJ2-6, reads EAQVTQNPRYLITVTGKKLTVTCSQNMNHEYMSWYRQDPGLGLRQIYYSMNVEVTDKGDVPEGYKVSRKEKRNFPLILESPSPNQTSLYFCASSLRRAGANVLTFGAGSRLTVL.

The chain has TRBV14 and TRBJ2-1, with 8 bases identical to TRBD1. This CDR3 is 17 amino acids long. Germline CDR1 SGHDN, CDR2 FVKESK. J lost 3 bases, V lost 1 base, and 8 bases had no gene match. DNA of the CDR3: TGTGCCAGCAGCCAAGCTTCAGGGGGCTTCTACTACAATGAGCAGTTCTTC. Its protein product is CASSQASGGFYYNEQFF.

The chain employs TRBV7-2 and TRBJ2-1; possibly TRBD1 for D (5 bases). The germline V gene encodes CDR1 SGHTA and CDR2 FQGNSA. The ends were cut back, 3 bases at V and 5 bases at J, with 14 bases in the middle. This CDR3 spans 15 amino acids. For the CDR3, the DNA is TGTGCCAGCAGCTTGCAGGGCAACAAACACAATGAGCAGTTCTTC. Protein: CASSLQGNKHNEQFF.

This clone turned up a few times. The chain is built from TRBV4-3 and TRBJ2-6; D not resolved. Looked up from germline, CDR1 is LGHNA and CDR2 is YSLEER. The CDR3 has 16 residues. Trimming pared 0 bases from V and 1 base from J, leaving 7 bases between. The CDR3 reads CASSQDGLSGANVLTF. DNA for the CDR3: TGCGCCAGCAGCCAAGACGGGTTGTCTGGGGCCAACGTCCTGACTTTC.

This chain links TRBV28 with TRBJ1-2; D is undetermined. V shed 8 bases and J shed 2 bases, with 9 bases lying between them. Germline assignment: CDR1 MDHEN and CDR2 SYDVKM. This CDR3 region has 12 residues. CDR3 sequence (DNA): TGTGCCAGCCTAAGAATGAACTATGGCTACACCTTC. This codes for CASLRMNYGYTF.

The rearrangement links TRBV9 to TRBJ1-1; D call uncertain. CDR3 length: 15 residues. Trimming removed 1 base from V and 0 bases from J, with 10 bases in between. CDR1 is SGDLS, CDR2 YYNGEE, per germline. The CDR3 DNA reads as TGTGCCAGCAGCGTAAGTCCCGGACTGAACACTGAAGCTTTCTTT. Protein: CASSVSPGLNTEAFF.

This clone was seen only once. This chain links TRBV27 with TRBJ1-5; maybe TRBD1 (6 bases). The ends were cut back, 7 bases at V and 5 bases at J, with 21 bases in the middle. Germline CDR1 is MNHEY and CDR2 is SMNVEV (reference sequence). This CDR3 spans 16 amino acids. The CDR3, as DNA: TGTGCCAGCACCCAACAACCCACTGGGGGGCATCAGCCCCAGCATTTT. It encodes CASTQQPTGGHQPQHF.

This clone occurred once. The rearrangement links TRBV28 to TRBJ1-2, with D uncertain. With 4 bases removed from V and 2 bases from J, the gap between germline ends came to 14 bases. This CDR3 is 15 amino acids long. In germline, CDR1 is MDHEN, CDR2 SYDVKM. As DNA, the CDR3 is TGTGCCAGCAGTTCGATCCGGGCGATAAACTATGGCTACACCTTC. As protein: CASSSIRAINYGYTF.

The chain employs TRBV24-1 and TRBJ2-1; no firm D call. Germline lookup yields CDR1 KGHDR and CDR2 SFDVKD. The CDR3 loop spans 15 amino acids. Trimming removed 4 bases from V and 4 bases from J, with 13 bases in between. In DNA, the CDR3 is TGTGCCACCAGTGACCCGGACCCGGTTTACAATGAGCAGTTCTTC. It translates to CATSDPDPVYNEQFF.

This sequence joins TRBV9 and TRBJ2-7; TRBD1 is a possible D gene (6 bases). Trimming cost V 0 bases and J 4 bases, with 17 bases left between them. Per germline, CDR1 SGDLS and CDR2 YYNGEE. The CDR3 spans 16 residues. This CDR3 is CASSVGLGANRYEQYF. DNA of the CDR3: TGTGCCAGCAGCGTAGGTTTGGGGGCTAATAGGTACGAGCAGTACTTC.

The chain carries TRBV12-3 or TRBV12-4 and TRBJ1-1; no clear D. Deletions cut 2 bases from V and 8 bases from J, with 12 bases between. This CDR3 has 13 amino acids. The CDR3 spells CASSLSGKIEAFF. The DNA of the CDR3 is TGTGCCAGCAGTTTATCCGGGAAAATCGAAGCTTTCTTT.